The rows below give T cell receptor beta chains drawn from one sample of a study of Graves' ophthalmopathy and Graves' hyperthyroidism. TCRdb redid the calling of the multiplex PCR reads with MiXCR, one entry per CDR3 protein. In the table there are 500,000 to 600,000 distinct CDR3 sequences, under 45% of which are singletons. Sequenced material: peripheral blood or thyroid tissue (not recorded which). These receptors came from an adult man with Graves' hyperthyroidism. The CDR3 runs from the conserved cysteine through the conserved F or W. D genes are given only for firm matches. For some rows the clone size is stated as once, few or many, or as a class when expanded; others skip it.

d_call,clone_size,v_call,j_call,cdr3_nt,cdr3_aa
.,many,TRBV2,TRBJ2-7,TGTGCCAGCGGCGGACAGTCCTACGAGCAGTACTTC,CASGGQSYEQYF
.,.,TRBV7-9,TRBJ2-1,TGTGCCAGCAGCCCGGACATTAACCCCAATGAGCAGTTCTTC,CASSPDINPNEQFF
TRBD2,many,TRBV20-1,TRBJ2-2,TGCAGTGCAGGGACTAGCGGGACCACCGGGGAGCTGTTTTTT,CSAGTSGTTGELFF
TRBD1,once,TRBV25-1,TRBJ2-5,TGTGCCAGCAGTTACTCGTTCGCAGGGGGCTTAGGTGAGACCCAGTACTTC,CASSYSFAGGLGETQYF
TRBD2,.,TRBV15,TRBJ2-3,TGTGCCACCAGCAGAGATCGGGGACTAGCGGTTTTCACAGATACGCAGTATTTT,CATSRDRGLAVFTDTQYF
TRBD2,few,TRBV7-9,TRBJ2-2,TGTGCCAGCAGCCCTAGAAGGGGGACTAGCGGGAGTGGCTATAACACCGGGGAGCTGTTTTTT,CASSPRRGTSGSGYNTGELFF
.,many,TRBV7-8,TRBJ1-2,TGTGCCAGCAGCTTACTGGCAGGGTATGGCTACACCTTC,CASSLLAGYGYTF
TRBD2,many,TRBV28,TRBJ2-5,TGTGCCAGCAGTTTGCCCGAAGGGACTAGCGGGGCACAAGAGACCCAGTACTTC,CASSLPEGTSGAQETQYF
.,many,TRBV2,TRBJ1-2,TGTGCCAGCAGTGAGGGAGGGGCAGGCAACTATGGCTACACCTTC,CASSEGGAGNYGYTF
TRBD2,.,TRBV25-1,TRBJ2-3,TGTGCCAGCAGTGAATTGAGGGTAGCGGGGCTCACAGATGCGCAGTATTTT,CASSELRVAGLTDAQYF
.,many,TRBV20-1,TRBJ1-6,TGCAGTGCTAGACCACACGGAACTAATTCACCCCTCCACTTT,CSARPHGTNSPLHF
.,.,TRBV27,TRBJ2-7,TGTGCCAGCAGTTGGGGGTCTCCTTACTACGAGCAGTACTTC,CASSWGSPYYEQYF
TRBD1,.,TRBV29-1,TRBJ2-5,TGCAGCGCATTCTTTGACAGGGTGGATACGAAGACCCAGTACTTC,CSAFFDRVDTKTQYF
TRBD1,many,TRBV13,TRBJ1-1,TGTGCCAGCAGCTTGGGACAGGGCATCATTCCTGAAGCTTTCTTT,CASSLGQGIIPEAFF
TRBD2,.,TRBV7-3,TRBJ2-1,TGTGCCAGCAGCTTACCGGGACTAAACAATGAGCAGTTCTTC,CASSLPGLNNEQFF
TRBD2,many,TRBV7-3,TRBJ2-5,TGTGCCAGCAGCTCGACTAGCGGGGGAGTAGAGACCCAGTACTTC,CASSSTSGGVETQYF
TRBD1,.,TRBV11-2,TRBJ2-5,TGTGCCAGCGCCCCCAGGACAGGACAAGAGACCCAGTACTTC,CASAPRTGQETQYF
TRBD1,.,TRBV4-1,TRBJ1-5,TGCGCCAGCAGCCCTACCCGCCGGGACAGGGATTCGGATCAGCCCCAGCATTTT,CASSPTRRDRDSDQPQHF
.,many,TRBV6-1,TRBJ1-5,TGTGCCAGCAATAGCAATCAGCCCCAGCATTTT,CASNSNQPQHF
TRBD1,many,TRBV29-1,TRBJ1-1,TGCAGCGCCGACAGGGGACAAAACACTGAAGCTTTCTTT,CSADRGQNTEAFF
TRBD1,.,TRBV5-6,TRBJ2-2,TGTGCCAGCAGCCCCGGGACAGGGAGGGACGGGGAGCTGTTTTTT,CASSPGTGRDGELFF
.,.,TRBV9,TRBJ1-6,TGTGCCAGCAGCGCAAGGGAGCCGGGATCACCCCTCCACTTT,CASSAREPGSPLHF
.,.,TRBV20-1,TRBJ1-5,TGCAGTGCTAGGGCGAGACAGGGCAATCAGCCCCAGCATTTT,CSARARQGNQPQHF
.,few,TRBV7-2,TRBJ1-4,TGTGCCAGCAGCCTAGGACTAGGGTCACTGTTTTTT,CASSLGLGSLFF
.,few,TRBV6-6,TRBJ1-6,TGTGCCAGCAGTTACTCGACCGGGGCTAATAATTCACCCCTCCACTTT,CASSYSTGANNSPLHF
.,many,TRBV10-3,TRBJ1-5,TGTGCCACCGTACAGGGTACTGATCAGCCCCAGCATTTT,CATVQGTDQPQHF
.,.,TRBV5-5,TRBJ2-2,TGTGCCAGCAGCTTCGAGGGTACTCACACCGGGGAGCTGTTTTTT,CASSFEGTHTGELFF
.,few,TRBV29-1,TRBJ2-4,TGCAGCGTTGAAGATCGGCGGAGAGCCAAAAACATTCAGTACTTC,CSVEDRRRAKNIQYF
.,.,TRBV29-1,TRBJ1-1,TGCAGCGTTGTCCGGGGTCCCACTGAAGCTTTCTTT,CSVVRGPTEAFF